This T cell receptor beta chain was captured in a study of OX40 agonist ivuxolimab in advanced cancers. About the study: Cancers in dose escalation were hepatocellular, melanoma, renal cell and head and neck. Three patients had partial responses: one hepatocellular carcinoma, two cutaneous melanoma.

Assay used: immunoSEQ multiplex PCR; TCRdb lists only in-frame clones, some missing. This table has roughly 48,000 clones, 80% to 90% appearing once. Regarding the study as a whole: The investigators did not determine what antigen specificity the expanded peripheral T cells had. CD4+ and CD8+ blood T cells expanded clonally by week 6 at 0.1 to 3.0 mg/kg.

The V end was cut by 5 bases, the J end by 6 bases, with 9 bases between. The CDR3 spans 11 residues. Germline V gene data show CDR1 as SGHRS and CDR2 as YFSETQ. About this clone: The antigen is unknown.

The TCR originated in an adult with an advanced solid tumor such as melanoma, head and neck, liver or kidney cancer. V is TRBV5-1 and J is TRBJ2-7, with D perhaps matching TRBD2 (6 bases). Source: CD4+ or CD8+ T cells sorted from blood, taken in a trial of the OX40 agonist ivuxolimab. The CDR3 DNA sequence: TGCGCCAGCAGGGAGGGGAGCGAGCAGTACTTC. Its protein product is CASREGSEQYF.